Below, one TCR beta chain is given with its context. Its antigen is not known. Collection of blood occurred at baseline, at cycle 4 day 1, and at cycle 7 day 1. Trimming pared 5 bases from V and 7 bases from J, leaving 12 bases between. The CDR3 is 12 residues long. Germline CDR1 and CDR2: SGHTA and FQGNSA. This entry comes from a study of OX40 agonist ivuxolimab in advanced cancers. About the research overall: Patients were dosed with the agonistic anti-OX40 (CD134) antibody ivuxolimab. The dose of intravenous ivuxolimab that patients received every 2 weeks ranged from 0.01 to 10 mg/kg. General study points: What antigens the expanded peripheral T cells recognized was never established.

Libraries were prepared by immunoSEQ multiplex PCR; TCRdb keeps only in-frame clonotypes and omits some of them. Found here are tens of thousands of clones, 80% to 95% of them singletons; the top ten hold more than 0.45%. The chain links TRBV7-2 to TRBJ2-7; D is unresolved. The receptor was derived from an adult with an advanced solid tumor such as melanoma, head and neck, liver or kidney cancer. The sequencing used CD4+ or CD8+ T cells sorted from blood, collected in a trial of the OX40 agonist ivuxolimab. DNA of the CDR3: TGTGCCAGCAGCCGTGATGTGCGGGAGCAGTACTTC. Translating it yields CASSRDVREQYF.